These 6 T cell receptor beta chains originate from one sample sequenced in a study of immune evolution from preneoplasia to lung adenocarcinoma. Profiled with immunoSEQ multiplex PCR; TCRdb holds only in-frame clones, not every one. The data hold about 5,500 clones, with 83% observed a single time. The sequenced material came from FFPE adjacent normal lung tissue. These receptors originate from a person between 65 and 79 years old with lung adenocarcinoma.

The chain is built from TRBV2 and TRBJ1-1, with D perhaps matching TRBD1 (6 bases). The germline V and J ends were trimmed by 5 bases and 0 bases, with 10 bases remaining between them. CDR3 size: 14 residues. Germline V CDR1 and CDR2: SNHLY, FYNNEI. The CDR3 reads CASSLQGLNTEAFF. The DNA for the CDR3 is TGTGCCAGCAGTCTACAGGGATTGAACACTGAAGCTTTCTTT.

The CDR3 sequence: CASSLEGFKQANYGYTF. Written as DNA, the CDR3 is TGTGCCAGCAGCTTGGAGGGTTTTAAGCAAGCTAACTATGGCTACACCTTC. The J gene is TRBJ1-2, the V gene TRBV5-6; D is unclear. V dropped 0 bases and J dropped 0 bases, with 15 bases sitting between them. CDR1 is SGHDT, CDR2 YYEEEE, per germline. The CDR3 is 17 amino acids. Full variable domain (outside the CDR3, taken from reference TRBV5-6 and TRBJ1-2): DAGVTQSPTHLIKTRGQQVTLRCSPKSGHDTVSWYQQALGQGPQFIFQYYEEEERQRGNFPDRFSGHQFPNYSSELNVNALLLGDSALYLCASSLEGFKQANYGYTFGSGTRLTVV.

The V gene is TRBV30, the J gene TRBJ2-7, with TRBD1 identical over 10 bases. The CDR3 runs to 14 residues. V trimming: 3 bases; J trimming: 1 base; junction bases outside the gene matches: 3. Per germline, CDR1 GTSNPN and CDR2 SVGIG (reference sequence). The CDR3 spells CAWRGQGWSYEQYF. CDR3 nucleotide sequence: TGTGCCTGGAGGGGACAGGGGTGGTCCTACGAGCAGTACTTC.

The chain employs TRBV5-1 and TRBJ2-3; 10 bases agree with TRBD1. Germline CDR1 and CDR2: SGHRS and YFSETQ. Losses at the gene ends were 4 bases for V and 5 bases for J; bases not matched to a gene: 10. The CDR3 contains 16 residues. The CDR3, as DNA: TGCGCCAGCAGCGGACGGACAGGGGGAATCTTAGATACGCAGTATTTT. Residues: CASSGRTGGILDTQYF.

This clone was observed a single time. V and J are TRBV27 and TRBJ2-2; D may be TRBD1 (6 bases). Germline CDR1 reads MNHEY; CDR2 reads SMNVEV (reference sequence). The CDR3 has 15 amino acids. V dropped 4 bases and J dropped 1 base, with 10 bases sitting between them. CDR3 in amino acids: CASSWGTMNTGELFF. As DNA, the CDR3 is TGTGCCAGCAGTTGGGGGACAATGAACACCGGGGAGCTGTTTTTT.

The chain recombines TRBV5-1 with TRBJ1-6; a weak D match, TRBD1 (5 bases). This CDR3 spans 13 amino acids. CDR1 is SGHRS and CDR2 is YFSETQ in the germline V gene. Trimming removed 7 bases at V and 8 bases at J, with 13 bases between. CDR3 in DNA: TGCGCCAGCTCCAGGGACCGGGATTCACCCCTCCACTTT. Amino acid sequence: CASSRDRDSPLHF.